The next 4 T cell receptor beta chains were all read from a single sample in a study of cytomegalovirus exposure and HLA in healthy donors (dated by TCRdb to 2016 to 2017). Library prep was done by the immunoSEQ multiplex PCR assay. For the multiplex PCR, a mixture combining 60 forward primers for TCR Vbeta segments and 13 reverse primers for TCR Jbeta segments was used. TCRdb re-hosts the immuneACCESS table, in-frame sequences only. Its copies lack some clones; in the studies checked, an unresolved V gene accounts for under half of them, and the cause for the rest is not known. This sample is represented by about 130,000 clones; approximately 82% of them were singletons. Roughly 1.4% of the sample rests with the top ten. The sample taken for sequencing was PBMCs. The receptors come from a man in his forties or fifties in good health and CMV-seronegative.

V usage is TRBV7-9 and J usage is TRBJ2-2; no clear D. The CDR3 sequence is 16 residues long. V was cut by 0 bases and J by 1 base, with 9 bases left in between. Per the germline V gene, CDR1 is SEHNR and CDR2 is FQNEAQ (reference sequence). CDR3 DNA: TGTGCCAGCAGCTTAGCCACAGCCCGGAACACCGGGGAGCTGTTTTTT. Translated, it gives CASSLATARNTGELFF. Variable domain in full (rest from reference TRBV7-9 and TRBJ2-2): DTGVSQNPRHKITKRGQNVTFRCDPISEHNRLYWYRQTLGQGPEFLTYFQNEAQLEKSRLLSDRFSAERPKGSFSTLEIQRTEQGDSAMYLCASSLATARNTGELFFGEGSRLTVL.

This clone was recorded a few times. The chain links TRBV28 to TRBJ2-7; no firm D call. V was pared by 2 bases and J by 2 bases, with 13 bases between. This CDR3 region has 15 residues. The germline CDR1 and CDR2 sequences are MDHEN and SYDVKM. The CDR3 DNA is TGTGCCAGCAGTTTAGGAGCAGTCTCTACCTACGAGCAGTACTTC. It encodes CASSLGAVSTYEQYF.

The chain carries TRBV11-1 and TRBJ2-7, with a weak D call TRBD2 (6 bases). V was cut by 8 bases and J by 6 bases, with 14 bases left in between. The CDR3 covers 12 residues. Germline CDR1 and CDR2: SGHAT and FQDESV (reference sequence). The CDR3, as DNA: TGTGCCAGCGGGCGCACTAGCAGCGAGCAGTACTTC. Translation: CASGRTSSEQYF.

This chain joins TRBV19 and TRBJ1-6, with D possibly matching TRBD1 (6 bases). In germline, CDR1 is LNHDA, CDR2 SQIVND (reference sequence). The CDR3 length is 14 residues. Trimming took 5 bases from V and 8 from J, leaving 13 bases between them. This CDR3 is CASSWEGVYSPLHF. CDR3 in DNA: TGTGCCAGTAGTTGGGAGGGGGTTTATTCACCCCTCCACTTT.